The present T cell receptor beta chain was sequenced within a study of response to subunit inactivated influenza vaccine. Study observations and caveats: Each seasonal influenza vaccination recruits few new T cells, the authors suggested.

In its sample, this clonotype was seen a few times. Its antigen is unknown. The CDR3 has 20 amino acids. CDR1 and CDR2 (germline): SSHAT, FNYEAQ (reference sequence). Germline trimming cut 5 bases from V and 4 bases from J; bases unmatched to any gene: 15. MiXCR, run by TCRdb on the RT-PCR reads, gives a single entry per CDR3 protein. The sample contains over 450,000 distinct CDR3 sequences, over 10% of which appear only once. The chain has TRBV7-7 and TRBJ2-3; TRBD2 matches 16 bases. Sample: PBMCs from blood, taken roughly 45 days after vaccination. The origin of this receptor is a man aged 45-65 years who received an inactivated influenza vaccine. DNA for the CDR3: TGTGCCAGCAGCCGCCACCCGGGACTAGCGGGAGGGAGGTCTCCAGATACGCAGTATTTT. It encodes CASSRHPGLAGGRSPDTQYF.